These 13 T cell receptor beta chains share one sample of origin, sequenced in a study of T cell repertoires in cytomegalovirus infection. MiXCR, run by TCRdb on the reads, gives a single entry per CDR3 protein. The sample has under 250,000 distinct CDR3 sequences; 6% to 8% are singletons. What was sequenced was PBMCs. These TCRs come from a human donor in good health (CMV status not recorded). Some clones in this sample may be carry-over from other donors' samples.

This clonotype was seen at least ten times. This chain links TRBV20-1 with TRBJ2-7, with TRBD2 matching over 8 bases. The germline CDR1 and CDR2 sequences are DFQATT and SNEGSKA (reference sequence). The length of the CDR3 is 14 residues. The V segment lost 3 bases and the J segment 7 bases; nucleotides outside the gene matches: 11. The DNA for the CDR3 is TGCAGTGCTAGGGCGGTAGCGGGGCCGGGGGAGCAGTACTTC. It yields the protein CSARAVAGPGEQYF.

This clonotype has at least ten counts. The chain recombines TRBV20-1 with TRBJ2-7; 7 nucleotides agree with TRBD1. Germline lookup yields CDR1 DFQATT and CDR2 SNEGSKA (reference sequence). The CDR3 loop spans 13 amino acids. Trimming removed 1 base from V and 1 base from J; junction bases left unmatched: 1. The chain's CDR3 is CSARAGGSYEQYF. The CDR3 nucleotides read TGCAGTGCTAGAGCAGGGGGATCCTACGAGCAGTACTTC.

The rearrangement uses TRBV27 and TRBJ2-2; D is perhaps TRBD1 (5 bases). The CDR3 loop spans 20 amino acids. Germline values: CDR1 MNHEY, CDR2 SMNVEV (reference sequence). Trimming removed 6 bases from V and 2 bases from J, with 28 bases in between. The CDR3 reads CASSQIPFGPTRTNTGELFF. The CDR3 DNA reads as TGTGCCAGCAGCCAAATACCCTTCGGGCCCACCAGGACAAACACCGGGGAGCTGTTTTTT.

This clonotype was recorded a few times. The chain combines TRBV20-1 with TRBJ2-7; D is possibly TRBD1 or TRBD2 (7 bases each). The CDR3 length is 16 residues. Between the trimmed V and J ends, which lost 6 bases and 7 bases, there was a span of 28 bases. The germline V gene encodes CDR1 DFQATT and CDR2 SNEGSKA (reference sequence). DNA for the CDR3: TGCAGTGCATTGGGCGTGTACAGGGGATGGGGGGGAGAGCAGTACTTC. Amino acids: CSALGVYRGWGGEQYF.

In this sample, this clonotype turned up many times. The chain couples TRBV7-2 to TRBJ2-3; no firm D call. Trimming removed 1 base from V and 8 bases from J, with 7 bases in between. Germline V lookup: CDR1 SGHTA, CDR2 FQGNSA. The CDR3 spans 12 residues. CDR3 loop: CASSLVPATQYF. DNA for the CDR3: TGTGCCAGCAGCTTAGTTCCGGCTACGCAGTATTTT.

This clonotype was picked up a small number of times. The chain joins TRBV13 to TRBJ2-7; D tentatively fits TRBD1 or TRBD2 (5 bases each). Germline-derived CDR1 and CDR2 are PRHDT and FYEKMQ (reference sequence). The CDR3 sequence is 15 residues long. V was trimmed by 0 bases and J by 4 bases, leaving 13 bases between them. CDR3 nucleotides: TGTGCCAGCAGCTTAGGGGGGGAAAACTTTTACGAGCAGTACTTC. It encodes CASSLGGENFYEQYF.

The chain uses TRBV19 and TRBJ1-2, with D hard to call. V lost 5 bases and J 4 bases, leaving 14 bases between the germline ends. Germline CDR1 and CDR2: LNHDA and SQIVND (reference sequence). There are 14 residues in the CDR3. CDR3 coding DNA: TGTGCCAGTAGTGCCGCCGACGGGATCTATGGCTACACCTTC. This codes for CASSAADGIYGYTF.

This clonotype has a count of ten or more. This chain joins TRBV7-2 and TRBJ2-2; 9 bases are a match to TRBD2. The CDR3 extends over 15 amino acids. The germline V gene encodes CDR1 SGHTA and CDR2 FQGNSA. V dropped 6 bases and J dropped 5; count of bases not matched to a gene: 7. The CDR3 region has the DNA TGTGCCAGCAGATCTAGCGGGGCTCGAACCGGGGAGCTGTTTTTT. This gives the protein CASRSSGARTGELFF.

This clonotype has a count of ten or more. The CDR3 DNA is TGTGCCAGCTCCCCGCTCCCGCGGGAGGGTGGCTACACCTTC. It is translated as CASSPLPREGGYTF. V gene TRBV28 combines with J gene TRBJ1-2; no definite D call. V was clipped by 8 bases and J by 7 bases, with 20 bases between them. The CDR3 covers 14 residues. Germline values: CDR1 MDHEN, CDR2 SYDVKM.

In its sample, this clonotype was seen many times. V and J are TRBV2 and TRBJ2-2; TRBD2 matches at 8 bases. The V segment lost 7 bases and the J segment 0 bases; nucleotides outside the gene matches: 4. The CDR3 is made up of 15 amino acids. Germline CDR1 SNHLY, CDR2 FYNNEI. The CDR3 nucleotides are TGTGCCAGCACCCAGCGGGGGCCGAACACCGGGGAGCTGTTTTTT. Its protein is CASTQRGPNTGELFF.

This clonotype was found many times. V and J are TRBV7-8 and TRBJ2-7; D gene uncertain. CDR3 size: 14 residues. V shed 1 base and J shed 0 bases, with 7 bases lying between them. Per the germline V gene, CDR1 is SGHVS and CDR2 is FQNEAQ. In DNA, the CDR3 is TGTGCCAGCAGCTTAGGCACGTACTCCTACGAGCAGTACTTC. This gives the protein CASSLGTYSYEQYF. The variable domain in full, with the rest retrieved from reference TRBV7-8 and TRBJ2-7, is GAGVSQSPRYKVAKRGQDVALRCDPISGHVSLFWYQQALGQGPEFLTYFQNEAQLDKSGLPSDRFFAERPEGSVSTLKIQRTQQEDSAVYLCASSLGTYSYEQYFGPGTRLTVT.

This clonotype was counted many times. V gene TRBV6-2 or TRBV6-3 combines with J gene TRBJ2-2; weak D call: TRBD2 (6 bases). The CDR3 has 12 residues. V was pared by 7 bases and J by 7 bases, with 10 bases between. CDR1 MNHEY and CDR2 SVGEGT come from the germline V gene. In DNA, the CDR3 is TGTGCCAGCACCACGGGGGTCGGGGAGCTGTTTTTT. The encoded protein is CASTTGVGELFF.

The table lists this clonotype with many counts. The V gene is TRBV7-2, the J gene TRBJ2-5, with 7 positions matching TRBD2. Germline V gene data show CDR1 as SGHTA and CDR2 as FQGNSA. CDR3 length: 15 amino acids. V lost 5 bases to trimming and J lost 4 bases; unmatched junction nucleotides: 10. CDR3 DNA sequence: TGTGCCAGCAGCCCTGGGGGGGGAACAGCAGAGACCCAGTACTTC. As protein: CASSPGGGTAETQYF.